This TCR beta chain comes out of a study of cytomegalovirus exposure and HLA in healthy donors. The primer mix had 60 Vbeta and 13 Jbeta primers. Here immunoSEQ multiplex PCR was the method, and the copy in TCRdb shows in-frame clones only, minus some. The sample contains 150,000 to 200,000 clones, about 80% of which appear only once. This receptor was identified in a woman between 50 and 59 years old in good health and CMV-seronegative. Sequencing was carried out using PBMCs.

CDR3 amino acids: CASSPSQYYNSPLHF. CDR3 DNA: TGTGCCAGCTCACCGTCGCAGTACTATAATTCACCCCTCCACTTT. V usage is TRBV18 and J usage is TRBJ1-6; D uncertain. Germline-derived CDR1 and CDR2 are KGHSH and LQKENI. With 3 bases removed from V and 3 bases from J, the gap between germline ends came to 9 bases. The CDR3 is 15 residues long.